The following is a TCR beta chain sequence with its context. Its antigen is not known. This entry comes from a study of a mutant IDH1 vaccine in newly diagnosed glioma. Study information: Administration of eight vaccinations to patients took place in weeks 1, 3, 5, 7, 11, 15, 19, 23.

The table came from immunoSEQ multiplex PCR; TCRdb's copy has only in-frame clones and leaves some out. This sample has roughly 120,000 clones, with about 82% found just once. The time point here: week 11, during vaccination. Topical imiquimod was applied with each vaccine dose, which held 300 ug of mutant IDH1 20-mer peptide. In germline, CDR1 is SGHTA, CDR2 FQGNSA. The CDR3 consists of 14 residues. Trimming cost V 6 bases and J 2 bases; bases outside gene matches: 6. The sequence was collected from a man in his forties with glioma. Sequences were derived from PBMCs, sampled from a glioma patient whose treatment included an IDH1 peptide vaccine. V is TRBV7-2 and J is TRBJ2-7; 8 nucleotides align to TRBD1. The CDR3 DNA sequence: TGTGCCAGCAGGCCGGGACAGGAGACCTACGAGCAGTACTTC. It specifies CASRPGQETYEQYF.